This T cell receptor beta chain appears in the sequencing data of a study of CXCR3-negative and CXCR3-positive naive CD8 T cells. Looking at the study overall: Sequencing gave 120 million to 150 million TRB reads overall, about 1.5 +/- 0.3 million per library. Broader study findings: CXCR3-positive naive cells carried more hydrophobic TRB CDR3s than CXCR3-negative ones.

The CDR3 is 13 residues long. Germline CDR1 is SEHNR and CDR2 is FQNEAQ (reference sequence). With respect to this clonotype: Its target is unknown.

In preparing the TRB cDNA libraries, 5' RACE with UMI labels was used. From its re-call of the 5' RACE reads, TCRdb lists each CDR3 protein once, without DNA. Its clone listing holds some 150,000 distinct CDR3 sequences. This receptor was obtained from a human donor in good health. Some clones in this sample may be carry-over from other donors' samples. This sequence joins TRBV7-9 and TRBJ1-1. The material sequenced was naive CXCR3+ CD8+ T cells from blood. Subset of the sample: CD45RO-CCR7+CD27+CD95- naive CD8+ T cells expressing CXCR3 (TNR3+). The CDR3 is CASSLAVGREAFF.